This TCR beta chain is from a study of blood T cell repertoires in COVID-19. From germline, CDR1 is MRHNA and CDR2 SNTAGT. Trimming removed 6 bases at V and 9 bases at J, with 15 bases between. This CDR3 has 14 residues. In the source study's methods: By means of reference gene primer amplification, nucleated cell counts were estimated. Sequenced by immunoSEQ multiplex PCR; TCRdb stores in-frame clones only, minus some. That table furnishes V, J and clone size, whereas the DNA furnished D and trimming. The sample consists of about 160,000 clones, over 80% of them appearing once. The sequence came from an elderly woman with active or convalescent COVID-19. Sample: peripheral blood. The gene calls are TRBV6-4 and TRBJ1-6; D is unresolved. The CDR3 reads CASSATGHGSPLHF. The CDR3 coding sequence is TGTGCCAGCAGCGCCACGGGTCACGGTTCACCCCTCCACTTT.